This T cell receptor beta chain came from a study of blood T cells in healthy people across ages. Study at large: T cells yielded about one barcoded beta molecule per two cells through template switching. Study-wide results and limits: Donor CMV status was unknown, possibly confounding expanded clonotype changes. With naive T cell percentage, TCR beta diversity showed a strong correlation.

In its sample, this clonotype was seen a few times. The antigen remains undetermined. Combining a sample-barcoded 5' primer with a J-beta primer mix, a second PCR ran for 7 to 11 cycles. TCRdb used MiXCR to reprocess the 5' RACE reads, holding one entry per CDR3 protein. This repertoire shows 1.5 million to 2 million distinct CDR3 sequences, 28% found once; its top ten account for over 7%. Per the germline V gene, CDR1 is LGHNA and CDR2 is YNFKEQ. This CDR3 has 15 residues. V was trimmed by 0 bases and J by 5 bases, leaving 11 bases between them. The rearrangement joins TRBV4-2 to TRBJ1-5; perhaps TRBD1 as D (5 bases). Sequenced sample: blood. This receptor was identified in a woman aged 30 to 39 in good health. The CDR3 region has the DNA TGTGCCAGCAGCCAAGATTTGGGGACCCATCAGCCCCAGCATTTT. This codes for CASSQDLGTHQPQHF.